Each of the 26 T cell receptor beta chains below was sequenced from the same sample in a study of T cell changes during pregnancy in multiple sclerosis. Data came from immunoSEQ multiplex PCR; TCRdb stores just in-frame clones and leaves some out. Here the sample spans around 60,000 clones, 85% to 95% being singletons. The sample was peripheral blood, taken after pregnancy. The receptors stem from a female donor with multiple sclerosis, enrolled in a pregnancy study.

J is TRBJ2-3 and V is TRBV7-9, with D tentatively TRBD2 (6 bases). The length of the CDR3 is 15 residues. In germline, CDR1 is SEHNR, CDR2 FQNEAQ (reference sequence). Between the trimmed V and J ends, which lost 2 bases and 1 base, there was a span of 10 bases. The CDR3 here is CASSLIAAGTDTQYF. The CDR3 nucleotides are TGTGCCAGCAGCTTAATAGCGGCCGGCACAGATACGCAGTATTTT.

The gene calls are TRBV14 and TRBJ2-1; tentative D call: TRBD1 (6 bases). V was pared by 2 bases and J by 4 bases, with 12 bases between. Germline assignment: CDR1 SGHDN and CDR2 FVKESK. The CDR3 loop spans 15 amino acids. The CDR3 here is CASSQNRALYNEQFF. The CDR3 DNA reads TGTGCCAGCAGCCAAAACAGGGCTCTTTACAATGAGCAGTTCTTC.

V gene TRBV5-1 combines with J gene TRBJ2-1; no firm D call. The CDR3 is 14 residues long. Germline V gives CDR1 SGHRS, CDR2 YFSETQ. V lost 6 bases and J lost 4, with 14 bases in between. CDR3 sequence: CASKVETVYNEQFF. As DNA, the CDR3 is TGCGCCAGCAAAGTGGAGACTGTTTACAATGAGCAGTTCTTC.

The chain employs TRBV11-2 and TRBJ2-7, with D possibly matching TRBD2 (7 bases). Germline CDR1 reads SGHAT; CDR2 reads FQNNGV. The V end was cut by 3 bases, the J end by 5 bases, with 14 bases between. CDR3 size: 14 residues. CDR3 amino acids: CASSLSAGADEQYF. CDR3 nucleotide sequence: TGTGCCAGCAGCTTGAGCGCGGGGGCGGACGAGCAGTACTTC.

This chain links TRBV11-3 with TRBJ2-7; D uncertain. Germline V lookup: CDR1 SGHNT, CDR2 YENEEA. The CDR3 contains 13 residues. V was shortened by 2 bases and J by 7 bases, with 12 bases between the two germline ends. The CDR3 region has the DNA TGTGCCAGCAGCTTACAATACCTTGAGGAGCAGTACTTC. Translating it yields CASSLQYLEEQYF.

The rearrangement links TRBV19 to TRBJ1-2, with D uncertain. Trimming took off 4 bases at V and 0 bases at J, with 18 bases between the two ends. The CDR3 sequence is 17 residues long. CDR1 and CDR2 (germline): LNHDA, SQIVND (reference sequence). CDR3 nucleotide sequence: TGTGCCAGTAGTACCCTCCGGGGTCGACTTACTAACTATGGCTACACCTTC. Amino acid sequence: CASSTLRGRLTNYGYTF.

This chain links TRBV6-5 with TRBJ2-2; 7 bases are shared with TRBD1. CDR1 MNHEY and CDR2 SVGAGI come from the germline V gene. This CDR3 has 16 amino acids. The trim removed 2 bases at V and 5 bases at J, leaving 8 bases unmatched. The CDR3 here is CASSYGDRVGTGELFF. Here the CDR3 DNA reads TGTGCCAGCAGTTACGGTGACAGGGTCGGGACCGGGGAGCTGTTTTTT.

This clone was detected only a few times. The chain is built from TRBV7-2 and TRBJ1-1; possible D gene TRBD1, 6 bases. The CDR3 extends over 14 amino acids. Per the germline V gene, CDR1 is SGHTA and CDR2 is FQGNSA. V lost 3 bases, J lost 4 bases, and 12 bases lay in between. CDR3 sequence reads: CASSFQETGTEAFF. For the CDR3, the DNA is TGTGCCAGCAGCTTCCAAGAGACAGGCACTGAAGCTTTCTTT.

This clone was counted a single time. The genes are TRBV25-1 and TRBJ2-7; D is ambiguous. Between the trimmed V and J ends, which lost 3 bases and 4 bases, there was a span of 4 bases. The CDR3 is 11 residues long. The germline CDR1 and CDR2 sequences are MGHDK and SYGVNS. CDR3 in amino acids: CASSDGYEQYF. DNA for the CDR3: TGTGCCAGCAGTGACGGGTACGAGCAGTACTTC.

The rearrangement links TRBV6-4 to TRBJ2-1, with 12 bases matching TRBD2. The CDR3 runs 15 residues. Per the germline V gene, CDR1 is MRHNA and CDR2 is SNTAGT. The V segment lost 5 bases and the J segment 6 bases; nucleotides outside the gene matches: 5. The DNA of the CDR3 is TGTGCCAGCAGTCTGACTAGCGGGAGTCCCAATGAGCAGTTCTTC. Amino acid sequence: CASSLTSGSPNEQFF.

V usage is TRBV7-3 and J usage is TRBJ2-1; TRBD1 might be the D (6 bases). Per the germline V gene, CDR1 is SGHTA and CDR2 is FQGTGA. The CDR3 runs to 16 residues. Trimming left V 5 bases short and J 7 bases short, with 21 bases between. CDR3 in amino acids: CASSPSGTLKLNEQFF. CDR3 bases: TGTGCCAGCAGCCCAAGTGGGACACTAAAATTGAATGAGCAGTTCTTC.

The chain carries TRBV12-5 and TRBJ2-5; tentative D call: TRBD1 (6 bases). Germline loops: CDR1 LGHNT, CDR2 FRNRAP. The CDR3 totals 15 residues. V lost 3 bases and J 8 bases, leaving 19 bases between the germline ends. In DNA form, the CDR3 reads TGTGCTAGTGGTTTTATGACAGGAACCAAGGACACCCAGTACTTC. It translates to CASGFMTGTKDTQYF.

The chain employs TRBV14 and TRBJ2-7; 11 bases align to TRBD2. CDR3 length equals 16 residues. Germline V lookup: CDR1 SGHDN, CDR2 FVKESK. The V segment lost 5 bases and the J segment 5 bases; nucleotides outside the gene matches: 11. This chain's CDR3 is CASSSHPGLADHEQYF. Here the CDR3 DNA reads TGTGCCAGCAGCTCACATCCGGGACTAGCGGACCACGAGCAGTACTTC.

The chain employs TRBV29-1 and TRBJ1-2; D might be TRBD1 (6 bases). CDR1 and CDR2 (germline): SQVTM, ANQGSEA. Between the trimmed V and J ends, which lost 3 bases and 6 bases, there was a span of 14 bases. This CDR3 has 13 residues. The CDR3 nucleotides read TGCAGCGTTGAGGCCACAGGGCAGCATGGCTACACCTTC. Residues: CSVEATGQHGYTF.

This chain links TRBV5-6 with TRBJ2-3; a weak D match, TRBD2 (6 bases). With 1 base removed from V and 3 bases from J, the gap between germline ends came to 12 bases. The germline V gene has CDR1 SGHDT and CDR2 YYEEEE. The CDR3 has 15 residues. CDR3 amino acids: CASSLSAGRTDTQYF. For the CDR3, the DNA is TGTGCCAGCAGCTTGTCAGCAGGGAGGACAGATACGCAGTATTTT.

In this sample, this clone turned up once. The chain combines TRBV12-5 with TRBJ1-1; D is perhaps TRBD1 (6 bases). The germline V gene has CDR1 LGHNT and CDR2 FRNRAP. CDR3 length: 16 residues. The germline V and J ends were trimmed by 1 base and 2 bases, with 14 bases remaining between them. The CDR3, as DNA: TGTGCTAGTGGTTTGGGAGCGACAGGCTTAAACACTGAAGCTTTCTTT. The encoded protein is CASGLGATGLNTEAFF.

CDR3 coding DNA: TGTGCCAGCAGCTCGGGGACTAGCGGAGTGGATGAGCAGTTCTTC. Encoded protein: CASSSGTSGVDEQFF. This chain joins TRBV5-4 and TRBJ2-1; TRBD2 agrees at 11 bases. Germline trimming cut 3 bases from V and 8 bases from J; bases unmatched to any gene: 7. The CDR3 sequence is 15 residues long. The germline V gene has CDR1 SGHNT and CDR2 YYREEE (reference sequence).

The chain has TRBV7-8 and TRBJ2-3; D is possibly TRBD1 (6 bases). Per the germline V gene, CDR1 is SGHVS and CDR2 is FQNEAQ. With 5 bases removed from V and 5 bases from J, the gap between germline ends came to 20 bases. The CDR3 extends over 16 amino acids. This CDR3 reads CASSQRGRGVGDTQYF. CDR3 DNA sequence: TGTGCCAGCAGCCAAAGGGGCAGGGGCGTTGGAGATACGCAGTATTTT.

V gene TRBV28 combines with J gene TRBJ2-2; D perhaps matches TRBD2 (5 bases). The germline gives CDR1 MDHEN, CDR2 SYDVKM. This CDR3 is built from 16 residues. With 4 bases removed from V and 2 bases from J, the gap between germline ends came to 14 bases. The CDR3 region is CASSSPLRVNTGELFF. CDR3 coding DNA: TGTGCCAGCAGTTCCCCCTTGAGGGTAAACACCGGGGAGCTGTTTTTT.

The chain uses TRBV15 and TRBJ2-1; a weak D match, TRBD1 (5 bases). With 1 base removed from V and 0 bases from J, the gap between germline ends came to 7 bases. Germline V CDR1 and CDR2: LNHNV, YYDKDF (reference sequence). The length of the CDR3 is 15 residues. The CDR3 bases are TGTGCCACCAGCAGAGGAACAGGCTCCTACAATGAGCAGTTCTTC. Protein: CATSRGTGSYNEQFF.

The chain has TRBV5-4 and TRBJ2-6, with TRBD2 matching 11 bases. The CDR3 loop spans 18 amino acids. Unmatched junction bases numbered 5, after V lost 1 base and J lost 2 bases. The germline V gene has CDR1 SGHNT and CDR2 YYREEE (reference sequence). For the CDR3, the DNA is TGTGCCAGCAGCTTGAGGCTAGCGGGAGGTCCTGGGGCCAACGTCCTGACTTTC. It translates to CASSLRLAGGPGANVLTF.

The chain has TRBV25-1 and TRBJ2-3; the match to TRBD1 covers 8 bases. The CDR3 consists of 17 residues. The germline gives CDR1 MGHDK, CDR2 SYGVNS. Losses at the gene ends were 1 base for V and 4 bases for J; bases not matched to a gene: 10. The CDR3 DNA is TGTGCCAGCAGTGAATCCCAGGACAGGGCGAGCTCAGATACGCAGTATTTT. This encodes CASSESQDRASSDTQYF.

V usage is TRBV6-5 and J usage is TRBJ2-7; the D gene is possibly TRBD1 (5 bases). The germline CDR1 and CDR2 sequences are MNHEY and SVGAGI. The length of the CDR3 is 15 residues. The V gene lost 6 bases and the J gene lost 0 bases, with 15 bases spanning the gap. DNA of the CDR3: TGTGCCAGCAGCCTCCAAAATAGGGGCTCCTACGAGCAGTACTTC. It specifies CASSLQNRGSYEQYF.

The chain recombines TRBV5-1 with TRBJ1-4; unclear D gene. The germline V and J ends were trimmed by 3 bases and 0 bases, with 15 bases remaining between them. This CDR3 region has 17 residues. CDR1 is SGHRS, CDR2 YFSETQ, per germline. In DNA form, the CDR3 reads TGCGCCAGCAGCTGGGGTGGAACGGGGACAACTAATGAAAAACTGTTTTTT. The encoded protein is CASSWGGTGTTNEKLFF.

The genes are TRBV7-2 and TRBJ1-4; perhaps TRBD1 as D (5 bases). The V and J ends lost 3 bases and 3 bases respectively, with 11 bases between them. The germline V gene encodes CDR1 SGHTA and CDR2 FQGNSA. This CDR3 contains 15 residues. CDR3 loop: CASSFQPGPNEKLFF. In DNA form, the CDR3 reads TGTGCCAGCAGCTTCCAACCAGGGCCTAATGAAAAACTGTTTTTT.

The chain uses TRBV11-1 and TRBJ1-1; 8 bases fit TRBD1. Germline V gives CDR1 SGHAT, CDR2 FQDESV (reference sequence). This CDR3 contains 15 residues. V was pared by 5 bases and J by 3 bases, with 8 bases of the junction left unmatched. Here the CDR3 reads CASSQGQGDYTEAFF. Written as DNA, the CDR3 is TGTGCCAGCAGCCAAGGACAGGGAGATTACACTGAAGCTTTCTTT.